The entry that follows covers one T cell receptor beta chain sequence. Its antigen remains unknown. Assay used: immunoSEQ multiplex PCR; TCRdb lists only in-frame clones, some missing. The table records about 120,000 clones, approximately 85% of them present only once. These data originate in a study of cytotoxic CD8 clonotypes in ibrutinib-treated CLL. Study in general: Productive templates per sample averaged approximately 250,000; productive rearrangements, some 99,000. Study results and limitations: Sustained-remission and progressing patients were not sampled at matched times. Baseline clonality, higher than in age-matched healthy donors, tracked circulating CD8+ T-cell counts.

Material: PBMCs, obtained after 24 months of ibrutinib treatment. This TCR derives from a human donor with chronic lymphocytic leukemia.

CDR3 in DNA: TGCGCCAGCAGTCAATCCCGCCCAACAGGGATGAATGAGCAGTTCTTC. It encodes CASSQSRPTGMNEQFF. The genes are TRBV23-1 and TRBJ2-1; a weak D match, TRBD1 (6 bases). TRBV23-1 is an ORF, with its function uncertain. Deletions cut 0 bases from V and 7 bases from J, with 16 bases between. The CDR3 covers 16 residues.